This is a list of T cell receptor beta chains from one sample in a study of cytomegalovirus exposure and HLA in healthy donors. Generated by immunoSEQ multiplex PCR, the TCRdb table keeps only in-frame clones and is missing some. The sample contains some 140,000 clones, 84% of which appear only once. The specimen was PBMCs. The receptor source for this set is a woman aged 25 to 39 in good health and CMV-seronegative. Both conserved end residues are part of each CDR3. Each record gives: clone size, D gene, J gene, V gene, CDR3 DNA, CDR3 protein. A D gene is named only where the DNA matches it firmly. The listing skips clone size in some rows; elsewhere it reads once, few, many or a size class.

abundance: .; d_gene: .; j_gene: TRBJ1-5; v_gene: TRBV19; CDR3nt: TGTGCCAGTAGTAAAGTGACGACAGGAAATCAGCCCCAGCATTTT; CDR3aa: CASSKVTTGNQPQHF
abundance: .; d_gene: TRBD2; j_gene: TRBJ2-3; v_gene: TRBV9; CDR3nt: TGTGCCAGCAGCGTACTAGCGGGGGGCGGCACAGATACGCAGTATTTT; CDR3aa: CASSVLAGGGTDTQYF
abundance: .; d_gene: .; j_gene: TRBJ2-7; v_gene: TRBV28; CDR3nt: TGTGCCAGCAGTTCCCCAGAGGTGTTCACCTACGAGCAGTACTTC; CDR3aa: CASSSPEVFTYEQYF
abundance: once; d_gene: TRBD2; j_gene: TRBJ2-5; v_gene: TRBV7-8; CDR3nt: TGTGCCAGCAGCTTAGCGAGTTGGCGGGGGGGCCTGGAGACCCAGTACTTC; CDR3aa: CASSLASWRGGLETQYF
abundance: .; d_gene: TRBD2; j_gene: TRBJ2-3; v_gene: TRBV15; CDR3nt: TGTGCCACCAGCCGCCTAGCGGTGAGCACAGATACGCAGTATTTT; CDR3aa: CATSRLAVSTDTQYF
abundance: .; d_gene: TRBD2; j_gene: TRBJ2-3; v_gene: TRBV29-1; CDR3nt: TGCAGCGTTGACGCTTGGGTAGCGGGGGGGCCAAATACGCAGTATTTT; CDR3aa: CSVDAWVAGGPNTQYF
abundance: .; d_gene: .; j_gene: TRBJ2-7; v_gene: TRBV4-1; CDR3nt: TGCGCCAGCAGCCAAGAGTGGGCACAGTCGTACGAGCAGTACTTC; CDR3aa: CASSQEWAQSYEQYF
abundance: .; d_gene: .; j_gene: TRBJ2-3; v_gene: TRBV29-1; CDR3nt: TGCAGCGTTGAGGGAGAGGGTGCGACAGATACGCAGTATTTT; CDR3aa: CSVEGEGATDTQYF
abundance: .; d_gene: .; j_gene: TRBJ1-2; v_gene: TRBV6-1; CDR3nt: TGTGCCAGCAGTGAAGGGCCTCCAAACCGCTATGGCTACACCTTC; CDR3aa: CASSEGPPNRYGYTF
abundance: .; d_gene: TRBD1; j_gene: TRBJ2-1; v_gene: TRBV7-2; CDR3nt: TGTGCCAGCAGCTTGGACAGGGCGACTCCCAATGAGCAGTTCTTC; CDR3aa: CASSLDRATPNEQFF
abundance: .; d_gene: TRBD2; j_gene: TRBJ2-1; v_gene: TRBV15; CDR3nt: TGTGCCACGAAGAGCGGGGGGCCAACACGGGGGGAGCAGTTCTTC; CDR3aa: CATKSGGPTRGEQFF
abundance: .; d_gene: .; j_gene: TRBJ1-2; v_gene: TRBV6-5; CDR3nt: TGTGCCAGCAGTTACGCAGGGAACTATGGCTACACCTTC; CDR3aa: CASSYAGNYGYTF
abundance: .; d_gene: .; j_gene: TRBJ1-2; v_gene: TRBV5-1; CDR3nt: TGCGCCAGCAGCTTGGCGCGGAAAGCTAACTATGGCTACACCTTC; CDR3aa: CASSLARKANYGYTF
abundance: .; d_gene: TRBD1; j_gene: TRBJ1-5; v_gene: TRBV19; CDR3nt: TGTGCCAGTAGCCGCTTCGCCATGGGGGAAACACGACAGGGGAAGCATTTT; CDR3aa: CASSRFAMGETRQGKHF
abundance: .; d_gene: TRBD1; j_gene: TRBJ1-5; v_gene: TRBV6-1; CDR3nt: TGTGCCAGCAGTGAAGAAGGGACAGGGTTGAGTCATCAGCCCCAGCATTTT; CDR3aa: CASSEEGTGLSHQPQHF
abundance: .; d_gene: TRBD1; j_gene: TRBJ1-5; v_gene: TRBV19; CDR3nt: TGTGCCAGTAGTGGCCAGGGGGCTGGCAATCAGCCCCAGCATTTT; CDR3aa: CASSGQGAGNQPQHF
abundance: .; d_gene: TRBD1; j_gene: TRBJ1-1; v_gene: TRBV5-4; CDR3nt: TGTGCCAGCAGCCCGGGACAGGGAGTAGGGGTGAACACTGAAGCTTTCTTT; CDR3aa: CASSPGQGVGVNTEAFF
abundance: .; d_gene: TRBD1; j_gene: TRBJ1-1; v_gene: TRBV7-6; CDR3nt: TGTGCCAGCAGCCTAGACAGGGGGACTGAAGCTTTCTTT; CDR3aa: CASSLDRGTEAFF
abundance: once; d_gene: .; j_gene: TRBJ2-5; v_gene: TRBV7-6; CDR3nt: TGTGCCAGCAGCCGTGGCTCGAGGGTCGAGGAGACCCAGTACTTC; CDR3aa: CASSRGSRVEETQYF
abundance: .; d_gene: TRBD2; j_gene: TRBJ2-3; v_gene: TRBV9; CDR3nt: TGTGCCAGCAGCGTAGGGGCCACTAGCGGGGGGGATGATACGCAGTATTTT; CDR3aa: CASSVGATSGGDDTQYF
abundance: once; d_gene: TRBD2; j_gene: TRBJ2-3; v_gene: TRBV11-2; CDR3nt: TGTGCCAGCAGCCCGACGGCCGCGGGGGGCCAGCGGACGCAGTATTTT; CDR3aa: CASSPTAAGGQRTQYF
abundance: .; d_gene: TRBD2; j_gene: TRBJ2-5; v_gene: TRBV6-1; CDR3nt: TGTGCCAGCAACGGACTAGCGGGGGTCCGCGAGACCCAGTACTTC; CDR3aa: CASNGLAGVRETQYF
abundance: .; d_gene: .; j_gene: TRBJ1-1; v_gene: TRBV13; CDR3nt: TGTGCCAGCAGCCTACTGAAACGGGGCACTGAAGCTTTCTTT; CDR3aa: CASSLLKRGTEAFF
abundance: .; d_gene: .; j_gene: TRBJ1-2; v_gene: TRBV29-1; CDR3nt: TGCAGCGTTGGAACCAGGGGCCAGGACTCCGGCTACACCTTC; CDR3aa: CSVGTRGQDSGYTF
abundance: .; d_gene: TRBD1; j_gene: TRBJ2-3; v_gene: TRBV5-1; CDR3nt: TGCGCCAGCAGCCTACGTAGCCAGGGGGTTGTAGTCGCAGATACGCAGTATTTT; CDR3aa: CASSLRSQGVVVADTQYF